Listed below are T cell receptor beta chains from one sample, sequenced in a study of T-cell reconstitution after alpha-beta-depleted transplantation in children. TCRdb reanalysed the PCR reads using MiXCR and keeps one entry per CDR3 protein. Of about 150,000 distinct CDR3 sequences listed, 7.5% to 9% are singletons. The sequencing here drew on PBMCs, mostly from graft donor cells, taken 180 days after TCRalphabeta/CD19-depleted stem cell transplant. The receptors shown here come from a female patient aged 2-9 years who had a stem cell transplant for congenital amegakaryocytic thrombocytopenia, so the T cells may come from the graft donor. Each CDR3 is given with its conserved first and last residue. Each record gives: J gene, D gene, clone size, V gene, CDR3 DNA, CDR3 protein. D genes are given only for firm matches. A row's size may be missing; if present it is once, few, many or a size class.

>TRBJ1-4|TRBD1|many|TRBV10-3
TGTGCCATCAGTTCCGGACAGGTTAATGAAAAACTGTTTTTT
CAISSGQVNEKLFF
>TRBJ2-1|TRBD1|many|TRBV5-1
TGCGCCAGCAGCTCCGACTCCGGACAGGTATACAATGAGCAGTTCTTC
CASSSDSGQVYNEQFF
>TRBJ2-1|.|.|TRBV27
TGTGCCAGCAGTTTATTGACTCCGAGGGTGGAGGAGCAGTTCTTC
CASSLLTPRVEEQFF
>TRBJ2-3|.|few|TRBV11-3
TGTGCCAGCAGCTCTCGGGACTTACTGGATACGCAGTATTTT
CASSSRDLLDTQYF
>TRBJ2-6|.|many|TRBV5-1
TGCGCCAGCAGCTTGTCAGTAGGGTCAGGGGCCAACGTCCTGACTTTC
CASSLSVGSGANVLTF
>TRBJ2-7|.|many|TRBV28
TGTGCCAGCAGTTCAGTGGGGACAAAACGATACGAGCAGTACTTC
CASSSVGTKRYEQYF
>TRBJ2-5|.|few|TRBV4-1
TGCGCCAGCAGCCAAGGACCAGATCGTTACCAAGAGACCCAGTACTTC
CASSQGPDRYQETQYF
>TRBJ2-2|TRBD1|many|TRBV2
TGTGCCAGCAAGCCCCGCGGACAGGGGGGACTGTTCGCGAACACCGGGGAGCTGTTTTTT
CASKPRGQGGLFANTGELFF
>TRBJ2-2|.|many|TRBV19
TGTGCCAGTAGAAAGGGCCCCACCGGGGAGCTGTTTTTT
CASRKGPTGELFF
>TRBJ1-2|TRBD1|medium-sized|TRBV7-3
TGTGCCAGCAGCTCACGACAGGGAGATGGCTACACCTTC
CASSSRQGDGYTF
>TRBJ2-1|.|many|TRBV6-6
TGTGCCAGCAGTTTCATGCTAGGGGCGGAGCAGTTCTTC
CASSFMLGAEQFF
>TRBJ1-1|.|many|TRBV27
TGTGCCAGCAGTTTTAGCCGGGAGGAGTTGAACACTGAAGCTTTCTTT
CASSFSREELNTEAFF
>TRBJ2-3|.|many|TRBV20-1
TGCAGTGCCAGAGTCGTGGGACTCCTCACTAATACGCAGTATTTT
CSARVVGLLTNTQYF
>TRBJ2-1|.|many|TRBV12-3/TRBV12-4
TGTGCCAGCAGTTTAGGCCCCGGGCTACCCGACAATGAGCAGTTCTTC
CASSLGPGLPDNEQFF
>TRBJ1-5|.|many|TRBV20-1
TGCAGTGCTAGGGAACCCAATCAGCCCCAGCATTTT
CSAREPNQPQHF
>TRBJ2-2|TRBD1|.|TRBV12-3/TRBV12-4
TGTGCCAGCAGTCCATCACCGGGACAGGGAATAGGCACCGGGGAGCTGTTTTTT
CASSPSPGQGIGTGELFF
>TRBJ2-1|TRBD2|few|TRBV12-3/TRBV12-4
TGTGCCAGCAGAATTAGCGGGGGGGCTAACTACAATGAGCAGTTCTTC
CASRISGGANYNEQFF
>TRBJ2-5|.|many|TRBV10-3
TGTGCCATCAGTAGGGAAGGTTTGTCCCAAGAGACCCAGTACTTC
CAISREGLSQETQYF
>TRBJ1-5|.|.|TRBV20-1
TGCAGTGCTAGAGACTCGGGGCGGGCGAGTCAGCCCCAGCATTTT
CSARDSGRASQPQHF
>TRBJ1-1|.|many|TRBV6-5
TGTGCCAGCACCCGGGCCGTCGGCGACACTGAAGCTTTCTTT
CASTRAVGDTEAFF
>TRBJ2-7|TRBD1|many|TRBV5-1
TGCGCCAGCAGCTTGGCGGGCCTCGGACAGGGCTACGAGCAGTACTTC
CASSLAGLGQGYEQYF
>TRBJ2-5|.|many|TRBV12-3/TRBV12-4
TGTGCCAGCAGTTCCTGGACAGTTCAAGAGACCCAGTACTTC
CASSSWTVQETQYF
>TRBJ2-7|.|many|TRBV9
TGTGCCAGCAGCGTAGGTGGCTTCTCCTACGAGCAGTACTTC
CASSVGGFSYEQYF